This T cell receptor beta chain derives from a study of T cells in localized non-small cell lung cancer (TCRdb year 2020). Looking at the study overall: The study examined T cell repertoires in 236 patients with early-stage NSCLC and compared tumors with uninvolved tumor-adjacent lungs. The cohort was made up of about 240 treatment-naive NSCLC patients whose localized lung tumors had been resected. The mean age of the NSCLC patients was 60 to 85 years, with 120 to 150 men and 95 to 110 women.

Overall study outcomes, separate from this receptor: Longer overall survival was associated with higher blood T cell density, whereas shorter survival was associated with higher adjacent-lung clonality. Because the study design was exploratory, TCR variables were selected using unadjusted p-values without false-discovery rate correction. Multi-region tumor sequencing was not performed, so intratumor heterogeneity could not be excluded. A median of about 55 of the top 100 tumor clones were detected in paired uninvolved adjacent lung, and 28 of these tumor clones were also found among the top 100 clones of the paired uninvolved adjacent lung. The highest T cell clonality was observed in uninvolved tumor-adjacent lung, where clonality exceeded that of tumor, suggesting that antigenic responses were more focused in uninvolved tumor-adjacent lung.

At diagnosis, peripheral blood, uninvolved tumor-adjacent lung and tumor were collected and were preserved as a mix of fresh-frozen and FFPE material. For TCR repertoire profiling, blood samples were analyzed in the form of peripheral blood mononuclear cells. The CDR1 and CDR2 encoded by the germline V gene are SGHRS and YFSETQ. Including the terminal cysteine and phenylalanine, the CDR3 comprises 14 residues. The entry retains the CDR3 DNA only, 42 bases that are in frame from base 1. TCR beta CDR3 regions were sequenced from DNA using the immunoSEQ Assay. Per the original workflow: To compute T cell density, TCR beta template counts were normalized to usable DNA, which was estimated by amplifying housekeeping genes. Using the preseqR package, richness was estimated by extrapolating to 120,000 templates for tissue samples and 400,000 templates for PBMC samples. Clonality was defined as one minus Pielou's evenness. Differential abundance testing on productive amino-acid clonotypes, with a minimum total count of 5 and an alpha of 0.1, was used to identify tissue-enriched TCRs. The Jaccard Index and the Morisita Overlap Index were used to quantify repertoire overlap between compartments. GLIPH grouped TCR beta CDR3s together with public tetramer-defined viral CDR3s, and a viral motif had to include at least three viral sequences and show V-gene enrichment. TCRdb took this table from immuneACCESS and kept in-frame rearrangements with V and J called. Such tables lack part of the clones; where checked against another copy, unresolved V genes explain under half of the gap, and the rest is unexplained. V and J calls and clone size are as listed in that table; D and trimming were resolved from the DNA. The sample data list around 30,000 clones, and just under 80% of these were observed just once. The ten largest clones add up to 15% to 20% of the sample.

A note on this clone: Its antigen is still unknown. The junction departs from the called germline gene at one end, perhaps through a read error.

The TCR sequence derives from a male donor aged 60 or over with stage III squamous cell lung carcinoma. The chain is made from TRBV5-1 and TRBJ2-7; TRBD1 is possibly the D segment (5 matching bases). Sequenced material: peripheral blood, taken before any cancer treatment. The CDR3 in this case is CASSLTVVPYEQYF. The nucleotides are TGTGCCAGCAGCTTGACAGTCGTTCCCTACGAGCAGTACTTC.